Shown below are 28 T cell receptor beta chains from a single sample sequenced in a study of vaccination effects on CD4 cells after COVID-19. Sequenced by immunoSEQ multiplex PCR; TCRdb stores in-frame clones only, minus some. Of around 50,000 clones listed, 60% to 75% were seen once; the top ten hold around 6.7%. At the end of over 8 days of culture, CD4+ T cells were isolated. Participants were vaccinated with two doses of either the BNT162b2 or mRNA-1273 vaccine. Their cognate antigens are unknown. The sample consisted of CD4+ T cells from PBMCs cultured without peptide, taken after COVID-19 vaccination. These TCRs come from a human donor who received a COVID-19 vaccine.

This clone was seen a single time. V is TRBV6-5 and J is TRBJ2-5, with D perhaps TRBD1 (5 bases). Trimming removed 3 bases from V and 3 bases from J, with 17 bases in between. The CDR3 loop spans 16 amino acids. Germline V gene data show CDR1 as MNHEY and CDR2 as SVGAGI. The CDR3 nucleotides are TGTGCCAGCAGTTATGGGGCAATGGGCCGGGAAGAGACCCAGTACTTC. Amino acids: CASSYGAMGREETQYF.

V usage is TRBV2 and J usage is TRBJ1-6, with a possible D match to TRBD1 (6 bases). The CDR3 totals 17 residues. Deletions cut 0 bases from V and 9 bases from J, with 18 bases between. CDR1 and CDR2 (germline): SNHLY, FYNNEI. The CDR3 loop is CASSEAGVVRGGSPLHF. CDR3 sequence (DNA): TGTGCCAGCAGTGAAGCGGGGGTTGTTAGGGGGGGTTCACCCCTCCACTTT. Filled out from reference TRBV2 and TRBJ1-6, the complete variable domain reads EPEVTQTPSHQVTQMGQEVILRCVPISNHLYFYWYRQILGQKVEFLVSFYNNEISEKSEIFDDQFSVERPDGSNFTLKIRSTKLEDSAMYFCASSEAGVVRGGSPLHFGNGTRLTVT.

The CDR3 loop is CASSVGQGAVGYTF. The CDR3 nucleotides are TGTGCCAGTAGCGTCGGGCAGGGGGCGGTTGGCTACACCTTC. The V gene is TRBV19, the J gene TRBJ1-2; 8 bases map to TRBD1. CDR1 and CDR2 from the germline V gene are LNHDA and SQIVND (reference sequence). The CDR3 length is 14 residues. J was trimmed by 7 bases and V by 6 bases; bases with no gene match: 10.

This sequence joins TRBV5-1 and TRBJ2-2, with a tentative D call TRBD2 (6 bases). Trimming left V 6 bases short and J 6 bases short, with 18 bases between. The CDR3 totals 15 residues. From germline, CDR1 is SGHRS and CDR2 YFSETQ. The CDR3 region is CASTPFGSASGELFF. CDR3 DNA sequence: TGCGCCAGCACCCCTTTCGGGAGCGCCTCCGGGGAGCTGTTTTTT.

This clone was detected only a few times. The same CDR3 also results from other DNA sequences found in this sample. CDR3 amino acids: CASSLNSYNEQFF. The CDR3 coding sequence is TGCGCCAGCAGCTTGAATAGCTACAATGAGCAGTTCTTC. The rearrangement joins TRBV5-1 to TRBJ2-1; no clear D. The V end lost 1 base, the J end lost 3 bases, and 5 bases lay between the germline ends. The CDR3 loop spans 13 amino acids. CDR1 is SGHRS and CDR2 is YFSETQ in the germline V gene. The entire variable domain, with the rest obtained from reference TRBV5-1 and TRBJ2-1, is as follows: KAGVTQTPRYLIKTRGQQVTLSCSPISGHRSVSWYQQTPGQGLQFLFEYFSETQRNKGNFPGRFSGRQFSNSRSEMNVSTLELGDSALYLCASSLNSYNEQFFGPGTRLTVL.

This clone is labeled as medium-sized. For the CDR3, the DNA is TGTGCCAGCAGTCGGTCCAGCAATCAGCCCCAGCATTTT. Its translation is CASSRSSNQPQHF. The chain joins TRBV7-2 to TRBJ1-5; D not certain. V lost 6 bases and J 1 base, leaving 7 bases between the germline ends. The CDR3 has 13 amino acids. Germline lookup yields CDR1 SGHTA and CDR2 FQGNSA.

V is TRBV6-5 and J is TRBJ2-7; D is perhaps TRBD2 (6 bases). The CDR3 is 15 amino acids. Trimming shortened V by 5 bases and J by 0 bases, and 14 bases separated the two germline ends. Germline V gene data show CDR1 as MNHEY and CDR2 as SVGAGI. Here the CDR3 DNA reads TGTGCCAGCAGTCTAATAAGCGGGCCCTCCTACGAGCAGTACTTC. Residues: CASSLISGPSYEQYF.

This clone was seen more than once but under ten times. The chain is built from TRBV12-3 or TRBV12-4 and TRBJ1-5; unclear D gene. Deletions cut 3 bases from V and 8 bases from J, with 11 bases between. The CDR3 length is 13 residues. CDR3 loop: CASSLSTVEPQHF. CDR3 in DNA: TGTGCCAGCAGTTTGTCCACAGTGGAGCCCCAGCATTTT.

This clone has just a few counts. This sequence joins TRBV5-1 and TRBJ1-2; D is unclear. This CDR3 is 16 amino acids long. Looked up from germline, CDR1 is SGHRS and CDR2 is YFSETQ. V was pared by 1 base and J by 6 bases, with 19 bases between. The chain's CDR3 is CASSLSSVYGKDGYTF. The CDR3 DNA is TGCGCCAGCAGCTTGTCTTCTGTCTACGGGAAAGATGGCTACACCTTC. The full variable domain, its missing parts supplied by reference TRBV5-1 and TRBJ1-2, is KAGVTQTPRYLIKTRGQQVTLSCSPISGHRSVSWYQQTPGQGLQFLFEYFSETQRNKGNFPGRFSGRQFSNSRSEMNVSTLELGDSALYLCASSLSSVYGKDGYTFGSGTRLTVV.

In the case of this clone: The junction departs from the called germline gene at one end, perhaps through a read error. This chain joins TRBV3-1 (or the pseudogene TRBV3-2) and TRBJ1-2; TRBD1 might be the D (5 bases). Germline V gene sequence: CDR1 LGHDT, CDR2 YNNKEL (reference sequence). The CDR3 loop spans 11 amino acids. CDR3 sequence reads: CASSRGTGLAF. The CDR3 DNA sequence: TGTGCCAGCAGCCGAGGGACTGGCCTAGCCTTC.

The V call is TRBV3-1 (or the pseudogene TRBV3-2), the J call TRBJ1-4; D is uncertain. Germline V gene lookup returns CDR1 LGHDT and CDR2 YNNKEL (reference sequence). The CDR3 runs to 14 residues. Deletions cut 1 base from V and 8 bases from J, with 11 bases between. CDR3 in amino acids: CASSQVTRGEKLFF. In nucleotides, the CDR3 is TGTGCCAGCAGCCAAGTGACTCGAGGAGAAAAACTGTTTTTT.

The V and J genes are TRBV19 and TRBJ2-3; D is perhaps TRBD1 or TRBD2 (5 bases each). The CDR3 totals 16 residues. V was shortened by 6 bases and J by 0 bases, with 16 bases between the two germline ends. The germline gives CDR1 LNHDA, CDR2 SQIVND (reference sequence). This CDR3 is CASRDFSGASTDTQYF. The DNA for the CDR3 is TGTGCCAGTAGGGACTTTAGTGGGGCCAGCACAGATACGCAGTATTTT.

This CDR3 reads CSVGQGVYEQYF. CDR3 in DNA: TGCAGCGTCGGACAGGGAGTCTACGAGCAGTACTTC. V and J are TRBV29-1 and TRBJ2-7, with TRBD1 identical over 8 bases. The CDR3 covers 12 residues. J lost 3 bases, V lost 6 bases, and 4 bases had no gene match. The germline CDR1 and CDR2 sequences are SQVTM and ANQGSEA.

This chain connects TRBV15 to TRBJ1-5; 9 bases are shared with TRBD1. CDR1 and CDR2 from the germline V gene are LNHNV and YYDKDF (reference sequence). This CDR3 has 15 amino acids. J lost 0 bases, V lost 9 bases, and 6 bases had no gene match. CDR3 in amino acids: CATLRQGVSNQPQHF. CDR3 DNA: TGTGCCACATTAAGACAGGGGGTTAGCAATCAGCCCCAGCATTTT.

This clone was observed a handful of times. V gene TRBV11-3 combines with J gene TRBJ1-2; unclear D gene. The CDR3 consists of 14 residues. The V end lost 2 bases, the J end lost 2 bases, and 9 bases lay between the germline ends. CDR1 is SGHNT, CDR2 YENEEA, per germline. In DNA form, the CDR3 reads TGTGCCAGCAGCTTATCTTGGTGGAACTATGGCTACACCTTC. Translating gives CASSLSWWNYGYTF.

The chain links TRBV6-5 to TRBJ1-2; a possible D gene is TRBD1 (5 bases). CDR1 is MNHEY, CDR2 SVGAGI, per germline. The CDR3 runs 13 residues. The V end lost 6 bases, the J end lost 4 bases, and 12 bases lay between the germline ends. The CDR3 sequence is CASSRDGSYGYTF. The CDR3 bases are TGTGCCAGCAGCCGGGACGGAAGCTATGGCTACACCTTC.

This clone was seen just once. The CDR3: CASSHLGQGGNQPQHF. The CDR3 nucleotides are TGCGCCAGCAGCCACCTCGGACAGGGCGGCAATCAGCCCCAGCATTTT. The chain combines TRBV4-1 with TRBJ1-5; TRBD1 matches at 8 bases. After removal of 3 bases from V and 2 bases from J, the junction contained 6 bases not matched to a gene. From germline, CDR1 is MGHRA and CDR2 YSYEKL. This CDR3 has 16 residues.

The V and J genes are TRBV19 and TRBJ1-6; D remains unclear. The CDR3 length is 15 residues. Germline CDR1 reads LNHDA; CDR2 reads SQIVND (reference sequence). Trimming stripped 5 bases from V and 6 bases from J, with 14 bases between. CDR3 nucleotides: TGTGCCAGTAGTCCCGGCAGGCTAATTAATTCACCCCTCCACTTT. Its translation is CASSPGRLINSPLHF.

The rearrangement links TRBV10-3 to TRBJ2-1; D might be TRBD1 or TRBD2, each matching 5 bases. V lost 0 bases, J lost 0 bases, and 21 bases lay in between. Per the germline V gene, CDR1 is ENHRY and CDR2 is SYGVKD. This CDR3 contains 20 residues. The CDR3 DNA reads TGTGCCATCAGTGAGTCGGGGGTGAGTAGCTCACAGACCTCCTACAATGAGCAGTTCTTC. Its protein product is CAISESGVSSSQTSYNEQFF.

The gene calls are TRBV6-5 and TRBJ2-7, with 7 bases fitting TRBD1. There are 15 residues in the CDR3. Germline V gene sequence: CDR1 MNHEY, CDR2 SVGAGI. V lost 4 bases and J lost 1; bases outside the gene matches: 7. The CDR3 DNA follows: TGTGCCAGCAGTTCTTATACAGGGGAGTCCTACGAGCAGTACTTC. Translating it yields CASSSYTGESYEQYF.

V usage is TRBV3-1 (or the pseudogene TRBV3-2) and J usage is TRBJ2-7, with D hard to call. The CDR3 covers 12 residues. Germline assignment: CDR1 LGHDT and CDR2 YNNKEL (reference sequence). Deletions cut 4 bases from V and 6 bases from J, with 10 bases between. Here the CDR3 reads CASSLVGSEQYF. The CDR3 nucleotides are TGTGCCAGCAGCCTTGTGGGCTCCGAGCAGTACTTC.

A few counts support this clone. V usage is TRBV3-1 (or the pseudogene TRBV3-2) and J usage is TRBJ1-6; no clear D gene. This CDR3 spans 15 amino acids. Trimming took 0 bases from V and 7 from J, leaving 10 bases between them. The V gene's germline CDR1 is LGHDT and CDR2 YNNKEL (reference sequence). CDR3 bases: TGTGCCAGCAGCCAAGATAAGAATCTGAATTCACCCCTCCACTTT. Protein product: CASSQDKNLNSPLHF.

In its sample, this clone was seen a few times. The gene calls are TRBV11-2 and TRBJ2-7; the D is unclear. The CDR3 extends over 14 amino acids. In germline, CDR1 is SGHAT, CDR2 FQNNGV. V was shortened by 0 bases and J by 4 bases, with 10 bases between the two germline ends. CDR3 residues: CASSLDQADYEQYF. The CDR3, as DNA: TGTGCCAGCAGCTTAGATCAGGCGGATTACGAGCAGTACTTC.

The J gene is TRBJ2-2, the V gene TRBV18, with 9 bases identical to TRBD1. The CDR3 sequence is 15 residues long. V trimming: 6 bases; J trimming: 2 bases; junction bases outside the gene matches: 4. Germline lookup yields CDR1 KGHSH and CDR2 LQKENI. The CDR3 reads CASSHRGLNTGELFF. The CDR3 bases are TGTGCCAGCTCCCACAGGGGGCTAAACACCGGGGAGCTGTTTTTT.

The chain uses TRBV14 and TRBJ2-1, with 12 bases matching TRBD2. With 0 bases clipped from V and 9 bases from J, the junction kept 6 bases outside the gene matches. The CDR3 is 16 residues long. Germline CDR1 and CDR2: SGHDN and FVKESK. This CDR3 is CASSQDFTSGRLEQFF. The CDR3 nucleotides are TGTGCCAGCAGCCAAGACTTCACTAGCGGGAGGCTTGAGCAGTTCTTC.

V is TRBV18 and J is TRBJ2-2, with D uncertain. From germline, CDR1 is KGHSH and CDR2 LQKENI. This CDR3 spans 14 amino acids. With 3 bases removed from V and 5 bases from J, the gap between germline ends came to 10 bases. The CDR3 nucleotides read TGTGCCAGCTCACCTCGGCAGGCGACCGGGGAGCTGTTTTTT. It codes for CASSPRQATGELFF.

The rearrangement links TRBV5-1 to TRBJ2-3; the D is unclear. This CDR3 spans 11 amino acids. V was cut by 2 bases and J by 5 bases, with 3 bases left in between. In germline, CDR1 is SGHRS, CDR2 YFSETQ. The CDR3 DNA is TGCGCCAGCAGCTTTGGAGATACGCAGTATTTT. This sequence encodes CASSFGDTQYF.

The V gene is TRBV29-1, the J gene TRBJ2-3; 9 bases are a match to TRBD1. This CDR3 comprises 15 residues. The germline gives CDR1 SQVTM, CDR2 ANQGSEA. The V and J ends lost 3 bases and 5 bases, in that order; junction bases with no gene match: 9. CDR3 protein: CSVDSTGGARDTQYF. The CDR3 DNA reads as TGCAGCGTTGATAGTACAGGGGGCGCGAGAGATACGCAGTATTTT.